Sequencing of this TCR beta chain was carried out in a study of T-cell memory formation after mild COVID-19. About the study: Largely, the TCR clusters proved donor specific.

TCRdb itself ran the 5' RACE reads through MiXCR, one entry per CDR3 protein. This table holds 250,000 to 300,000 distinct CDR3 sequences, 18% found once. Study-level results: Memory from before infection featured some responding clones, which suggests cross-reactive memory joined. Later expanders leaned CD4+, whereas day 15 to 85 contracting clones were balanced CD4/CD8.

To note about this clonotype: No antigen is known for it.

The V gene's germline CDR1 is SEHNR and CDR2 FQNEAQ (reference sequence). V dropped 5 bases and J dropped 4 bases, with 14 bases sitting between them. CDR3 length equals 14 residues. The chain carries TRBV7-9 and TRBJ1-2; D unresolved. The receptor was derived from a man aged 18 to 29 who had mild COVID-19 (a few samples of this study predate the infection). Cell type and time point are not known. The specimen sequenced was PBMCs or a T cell subset sorted from them (not recorded which). CDR3 sequence: CASSPASGIYGYTF. DNA for the CDR3: TGTGCCAGCAGCCCCGCAAGTGGGATCTATGGCTACACCTTC.